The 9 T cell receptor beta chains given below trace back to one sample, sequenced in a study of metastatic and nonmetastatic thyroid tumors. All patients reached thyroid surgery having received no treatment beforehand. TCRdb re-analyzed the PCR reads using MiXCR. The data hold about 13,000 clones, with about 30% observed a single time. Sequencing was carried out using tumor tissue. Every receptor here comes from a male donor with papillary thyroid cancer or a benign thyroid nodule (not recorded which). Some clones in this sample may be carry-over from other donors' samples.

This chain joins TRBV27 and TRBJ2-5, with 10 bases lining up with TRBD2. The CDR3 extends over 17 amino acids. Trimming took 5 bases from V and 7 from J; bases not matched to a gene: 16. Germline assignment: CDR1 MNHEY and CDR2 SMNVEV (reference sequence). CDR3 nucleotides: TGTGCCAGCAGTCCGAGGACTAGCGGCCGCGTAAGGGGGACCCAGTACTTC. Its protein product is CASSPRTSGRVRGTQYF.

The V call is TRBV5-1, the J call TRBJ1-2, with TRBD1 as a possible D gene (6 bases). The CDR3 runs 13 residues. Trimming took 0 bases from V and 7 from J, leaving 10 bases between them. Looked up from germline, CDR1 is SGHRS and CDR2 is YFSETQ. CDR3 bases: TGCGCCAGCAGCTTGGAACAGGGAGCTGGCTACACCTTC. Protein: CASSLEQGAGYTF.

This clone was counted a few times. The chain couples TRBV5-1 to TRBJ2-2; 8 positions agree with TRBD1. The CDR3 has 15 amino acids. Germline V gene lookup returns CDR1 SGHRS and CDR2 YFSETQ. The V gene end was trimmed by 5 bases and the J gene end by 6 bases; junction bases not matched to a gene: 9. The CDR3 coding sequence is TGCGCCAGCAGACCGGGGACAGGAAGGCCCGGGGAGCTGTTTTTT. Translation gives CASRPGTGRPGELFF.

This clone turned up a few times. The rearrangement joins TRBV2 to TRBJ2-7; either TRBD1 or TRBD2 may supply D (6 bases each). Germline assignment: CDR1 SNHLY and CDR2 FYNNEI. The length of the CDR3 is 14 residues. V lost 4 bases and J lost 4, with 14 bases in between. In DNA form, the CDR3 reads TGTGCCAGCAGTGGAACAGGGCGGGAATACGAGCAGTACTTC. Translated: CASSGTGREYEQYF.

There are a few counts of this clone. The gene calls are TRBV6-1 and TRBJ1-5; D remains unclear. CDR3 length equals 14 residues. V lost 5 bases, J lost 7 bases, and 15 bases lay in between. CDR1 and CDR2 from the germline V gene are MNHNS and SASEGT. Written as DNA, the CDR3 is TGTGCCAGCAGTCCCGGGTCAACACTACAGCCCCAGCATTTT. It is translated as CASSPGSTLQPQHF.

CDR3 bases: TGCGCCAGCAGCTTACAAACAGGGGCTCTTGAAAAACTGTTTTTT. It codes for CASSLQTGALEKLFF. The chain carries TRBV5-1 and TRBJ1-4; the match to TRBD1 covers 7 bases. The CDR3 sequence is 15 residues long. J gave up 7 bases and V 2 bases, and 8 bases lay outside the gene matches. Germline V CDR1 and CDR2: SGHRS, YFSETQ.

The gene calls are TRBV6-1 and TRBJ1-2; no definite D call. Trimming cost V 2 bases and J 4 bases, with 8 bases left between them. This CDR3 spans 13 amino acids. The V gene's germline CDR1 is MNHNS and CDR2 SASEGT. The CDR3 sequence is CASSESESYGYTF. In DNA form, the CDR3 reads TGTGCCAGCAGTGAATCCGAAAGCTATGGCTACACCTTC.

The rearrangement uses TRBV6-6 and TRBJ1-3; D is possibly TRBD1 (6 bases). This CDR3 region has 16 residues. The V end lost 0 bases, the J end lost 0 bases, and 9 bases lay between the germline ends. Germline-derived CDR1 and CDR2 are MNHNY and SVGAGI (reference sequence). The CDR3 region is CASSYSTGSSGNTIYF. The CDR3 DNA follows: TGTGCCAGCAGTTACTCGACAGGAAGCTCTGGAAACACCATATATTTT.

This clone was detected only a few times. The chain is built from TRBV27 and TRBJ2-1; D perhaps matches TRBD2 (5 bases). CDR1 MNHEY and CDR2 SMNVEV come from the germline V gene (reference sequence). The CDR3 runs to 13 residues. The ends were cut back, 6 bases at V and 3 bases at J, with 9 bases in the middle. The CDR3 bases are TGTGCCAGCAGGGAAGCGGTCTACAATGAGCAGTTCTTC. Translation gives CASREAVYNEQFF.